This T cell receptor (beta chain) originates from a study of CD4 T cell repertoires in COVID-19 listed by TCRdb under 2021. Regarding the research as a whole: For cross-reactivity analysis, CFSE-low cells were expanded with IL-2 for nine to ten days and were then relabeled and restimulated with spike proteins from other coronaviruses. Naturally processed CD4+ T cell responses to SARS-CoV-2 spike and nucleoprotein were characterized in COVID-19-recovered individuals, and clonal composition was assessed by TCR Vbeta sequencing. TCR Vbeta repertoire analysis of SARS-CoV-2-reactive T cells was conducted at the subset level in a few recovered individuals. What the study reported, not specific to this receptor: Several of the most expanded SARS-CoV-2-reactive clonotypes were shared between two or all three memory subsets, suggesting intraclonal diversification. Between about 6.5 and 27% of SARS-CoV-2 clonotypes were also found in SARS-CoV and/or HKU1 spike-stimulated secondary cultures, consistent with cross-reactivity.

As to this clone: No cognate antigen has been identified for it. No per-base quality is available; no much larger clone lies one base away.

The library was obtained by the immunoSEQ multiplex PCR assay. The study's processing was this. The Chao-Jaccard similarity index and counts of shared clonotypes were used to quantify repertoire overlap between subsets. Entries here come from immuneACCESS through TCRdb and include only in-frame sequences with V and J called. Some clones fail to appear in such tables; in the studies checked, an unresolved V gene covers under half of the shortfall, and the cause of the remainder is unknown. The D gene and trimming were derived from the DNA, and the V and J assignments and clone size from that table. This sample lists fewer than 25,000 clones; around 86% were detected once. The biggest ten clones account for around 0.58% of the sample. Uncultured memory T cell samples were sequenced directly after ex vivo isolation. From peripheral blood mononuclear cells, the researchers isolated CD4+ total memory, central memory, effector memory and circulating T follicular helper cells.

Based on the germline V gene (reference sequence), the CDR1 and CDR2 sequences are MNHEY and SMNVEV. The CDR3 runs 16 amino acids, cysteine and phenylalanine included. The CDR3 DNA has 48 bases and is translated from base 1. Ends trimmed: V by 5 bases, J by 2 bases; bases unmatched to a gene: 11. The receptor's source is a human donor who had COVID-19. This sequence uses TRBV27 and TRBJ1-1; 7 bases in between match TRBD1. The source was central memory CD4+ T cells from blood, collected before the COVID-19 pandemic. Per the publication, the cell subset or site label means: CD4+ T central memory cells. The DNA is as follows: TGTGCCAGCAGTCGGTCAGGGGGTCAGCTAAACACTGAAGCTTTCTTT. The resulting protein is CASSRSGGQLNTEAFF.